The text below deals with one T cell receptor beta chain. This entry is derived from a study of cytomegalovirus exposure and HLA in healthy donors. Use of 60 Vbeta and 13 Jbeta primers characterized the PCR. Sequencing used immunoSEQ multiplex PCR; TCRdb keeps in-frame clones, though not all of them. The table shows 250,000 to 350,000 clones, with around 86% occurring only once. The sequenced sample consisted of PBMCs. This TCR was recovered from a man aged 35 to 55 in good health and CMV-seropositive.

The CDR3 nucleotides are TGCGCCAGCAGCTTTAACAACTACTACGAGCAGTACTTC. This encodes CASSFNNYYEQYF. The chain joins TRBV5-1 to TRBJ2-7; D unresolved. Trimming cost V 2 bases and J 3 bases, with 9 bases left between them. The CDR3 is made up of 13 amino acids. The germline V gene encodes CDR1 SGHRS and CDR2 YFSETQ.